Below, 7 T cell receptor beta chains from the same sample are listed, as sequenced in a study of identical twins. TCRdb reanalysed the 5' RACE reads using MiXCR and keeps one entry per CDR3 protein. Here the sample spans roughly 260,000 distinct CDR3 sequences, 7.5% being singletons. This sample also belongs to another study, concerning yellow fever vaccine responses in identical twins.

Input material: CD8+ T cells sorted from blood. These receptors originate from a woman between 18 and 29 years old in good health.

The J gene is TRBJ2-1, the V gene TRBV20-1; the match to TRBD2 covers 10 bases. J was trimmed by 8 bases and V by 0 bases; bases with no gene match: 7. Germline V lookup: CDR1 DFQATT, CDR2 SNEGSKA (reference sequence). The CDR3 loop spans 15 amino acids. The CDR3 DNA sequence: TGCAGTGCTAGAGATTCTTGGCTAGCGGGGGATGAGCAGTTCTTC. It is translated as CSARDSWLAGDEQFF.

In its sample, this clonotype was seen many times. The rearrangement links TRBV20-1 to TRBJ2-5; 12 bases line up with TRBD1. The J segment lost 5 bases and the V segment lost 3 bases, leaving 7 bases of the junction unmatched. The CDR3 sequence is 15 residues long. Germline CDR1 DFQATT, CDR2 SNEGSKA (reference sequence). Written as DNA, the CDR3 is TGCAGTGCTAGCCACCGGGACAGGGGGCGGGAGACCCAGTACTTC. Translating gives CSASHRDRGRETQYF.

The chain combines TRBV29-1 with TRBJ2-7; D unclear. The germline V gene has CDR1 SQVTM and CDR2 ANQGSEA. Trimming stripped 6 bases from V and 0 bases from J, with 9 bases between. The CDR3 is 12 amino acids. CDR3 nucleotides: TGCAGCGTAGCAGAGAGCTCCTACGAGCAGTACTTC. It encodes CSVAESSYEQYF.

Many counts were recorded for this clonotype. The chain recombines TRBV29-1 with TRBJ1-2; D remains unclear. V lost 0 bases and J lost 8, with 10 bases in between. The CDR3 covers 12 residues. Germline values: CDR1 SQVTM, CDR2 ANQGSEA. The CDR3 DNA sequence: TGCAGCGTTGAAGATGTTTTTCTGGGCTACACCTTC. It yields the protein CSVEDVFLGYTF.

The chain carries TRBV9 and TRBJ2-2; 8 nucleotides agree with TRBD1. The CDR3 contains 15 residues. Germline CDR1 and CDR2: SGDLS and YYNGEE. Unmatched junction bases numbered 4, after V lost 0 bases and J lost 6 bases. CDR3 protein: CASSVEQGEAGELFF. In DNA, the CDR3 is TGTGCCAGCAGCGTAGAACAGGGGGAGGCCGGGGAGCTGTTTTTT.

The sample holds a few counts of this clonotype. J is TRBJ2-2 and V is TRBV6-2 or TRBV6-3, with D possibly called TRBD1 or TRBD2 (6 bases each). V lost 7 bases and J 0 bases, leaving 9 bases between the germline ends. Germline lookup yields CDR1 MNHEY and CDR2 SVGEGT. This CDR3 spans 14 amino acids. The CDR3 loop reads CASKGGTNTGELFF. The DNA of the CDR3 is TGTGCCAGCAAGGGGGGCACGAACACCGGGGAGCTGTTTTTT.

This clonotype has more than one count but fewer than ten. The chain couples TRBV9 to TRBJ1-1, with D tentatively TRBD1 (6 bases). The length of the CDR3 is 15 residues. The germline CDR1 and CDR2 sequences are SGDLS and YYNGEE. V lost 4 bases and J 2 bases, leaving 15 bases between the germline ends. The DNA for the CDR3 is TGTGCCAGCAGCTCCAGGGGTTCTGATAACACTGAAGCTTTCTTT. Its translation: CASSSRGSDNTEAFF.